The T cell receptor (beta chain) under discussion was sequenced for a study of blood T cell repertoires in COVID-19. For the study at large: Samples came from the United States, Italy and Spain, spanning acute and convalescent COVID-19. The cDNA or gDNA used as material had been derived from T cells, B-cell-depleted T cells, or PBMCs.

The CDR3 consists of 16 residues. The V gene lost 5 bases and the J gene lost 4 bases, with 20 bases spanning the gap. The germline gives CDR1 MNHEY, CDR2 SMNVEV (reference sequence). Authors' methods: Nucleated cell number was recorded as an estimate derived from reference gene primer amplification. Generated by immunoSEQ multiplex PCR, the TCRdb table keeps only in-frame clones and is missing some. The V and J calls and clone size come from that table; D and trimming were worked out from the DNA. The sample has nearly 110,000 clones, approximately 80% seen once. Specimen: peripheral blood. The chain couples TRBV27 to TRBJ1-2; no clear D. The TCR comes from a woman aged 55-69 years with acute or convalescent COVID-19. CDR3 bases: TGTGCCAGCAGTCCACCCCCAAGGGCTGGGAGCTATGGCTACACCTTC. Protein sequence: CASSPPPRAGSYGYTF.